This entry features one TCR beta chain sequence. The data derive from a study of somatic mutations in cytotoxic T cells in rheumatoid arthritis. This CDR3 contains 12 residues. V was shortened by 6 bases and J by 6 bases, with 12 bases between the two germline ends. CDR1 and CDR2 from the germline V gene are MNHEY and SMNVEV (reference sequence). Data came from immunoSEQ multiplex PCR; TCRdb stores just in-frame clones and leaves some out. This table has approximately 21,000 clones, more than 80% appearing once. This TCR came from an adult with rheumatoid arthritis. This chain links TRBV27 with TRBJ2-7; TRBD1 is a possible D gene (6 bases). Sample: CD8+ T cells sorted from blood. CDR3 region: CASRQGPREQYF. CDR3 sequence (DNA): TGTGCCAGCAGACAGGGTCCTCGCGAGCAGTACTTC.